These T cell receptor beta chains were read from a single sample in a study of blood T cells in healthy people across ages. Via MiXCR, TCRdb re-called the 5' RACE reads, giving one row per CDR3 protein. The table lists approximately 810,000 distinct CDR3 sequences, 25% to 30% of them singletons. Sequences were obtained from blood. These receptors were taken from an elderly woman in good health. CDR3s leave out the opening cysteine and the closing phenylalanine or tryptophan.

v_call: TRBV27; j_call: TRBJ2-7; cdr3_aa: ASSRTGGGYEQY
v_call: TRBV4-3; j_call: TRBJ1-5; cdr3_aa: ASSQDRGRGNQPQH
v_call: TRBV7-8; j_call: TRBJ2-7; cdr3_aa: ASSFFSDEQY
v_call: TRBV12-3/TRBV12-4; j_call: TRBJ2-3; cdr3_aa: ASRKLGGTTDAEY
v_call: TRBV3-1; j_call: TRBJ2-1; cdr3_aa: ASSRSGTGKGNEQF
v_call: TRBV7-9; j_call: TRBJ1-6; cdr3_aa: ASSQDRVGNSPLH
v_call: TRBV2; j_call: TRBJ1-1; cdr3_aa: ASSDDGQVNTEAF
v_call: TRBV28; j_call: TRBJ1-6; cdr3_aa: ASSLSHYPGNSPLH
v_call: TRBV6-5; j_call: TRBJ2-4; cdr3_aa: ASSYPRTSGGLAKNIQY
v_call: TRBV20-1; j_call: TRBJ2-3; cdr3_aa: SASLAGGSTDTQY
v_call: TRBV27; j_call: TRBJ2-7; cdr3_aa: ASSLVGKQGMGEQY
v_call: TRBV15; j_call: TRBJ2-3; cdr3_aa: ATSVSVGGTDTQY
v_call: TRBV10-2; j_call: TRBJ1-5; cdr3_aa: ASSVQGSNQPQH
v_call: TRBV20-1; j_call: TRBJ2-6; cdr3_aa: SARGGTVANVLT
v_call: TRBV7-2; j_call: TRBJ2-5; cdr3_aa: ASSLEQGETQY
v_call: TRBV29-1; j_call: TRBJ2-5; cdr3_aa: SVDSGVWETQY
v_call: TRBV7-2; j_call: TRBJ2-5; cdr3_aa: ASSLGTGIPQETQY
v_call: TRBV30; j_call: TRBJ2-2; cdr3_aa: AWSVMMRRNPTGELF
v_call: TRBV12-3/TRBV12-4; j_call: TRBJ2-7; cdr3_aa: ASSFGRGASYEQY
v_call: TRBV4-2; j_call: -; cdr3_aa: ASSQGNTGYEQY
v_call: TRBV4-2; j_call: TRBJ2-3; cdr3_aa: ASSQGTEATSTDTQY
v_call: TRBV3-1; j_call: TRBJ1-4; cdr3_aa: ASSQDPDREKLF
v_call: TRBV7-2; j_call: TRBJ2-3; cdr3_aa: ASSFRTSGGRRTDTQY
v_call: TRBV5-5; j_call: TRBJ2-1; cdr3_aa: ASSLVGWAGKVSYNEQF
v_call: TRBV20-1; j_call: TRBJ2-3; cdr3_aa: SAQGAGGTDTQY
v_call: TRBV12-3/TRBV12-4; j_call: TRBJ2-1; cdr3_aa: ASSFGTGRIGYNEQF
v_call: TRBV29-1; j_call: TRBJ1-2; cdr3_aa: SVTGDGGYT
v_call: TRBV11-2; j_call: TRBJ2-3; cdr3_aa: ASSPTSGSPTDTQY
v_call: TRBV4-2; j_call: TRBJ2-2; cdr3_aa: ASSQGIGQSTGELF
v_call: TRBV5-1; j_call: TRBJ2-5; cdr3_aa: ASSFGGGGQETQY
v_call: TRBV12-3/TRBV12-4; j_call: TRBJ2-7; cdr3_aa: ASSLEGQGYSSSYEQY
v_call: TRBV12-3/TRBV12-4; j_call: TRBJ2-1; cdr3_aa: ASAKGGTTYNEQF
v_call: TRBV3-1; j_call: TRBJ1-6; cdr3_aa: ASSPRQGGNSPLH
v_call: TRBV6-1; j_call: TRBJ1-5; cdr3_aa: ASISNPGQGAEGNQPQH
v_call: TRBV29-1; j_call: TRBJ2-5; cdr3_aa: SVATSMETQY
v_call: TRBV10-3; j_call: -; cdr3_aa: AISEPPEETQY
v_call: TRBV6-2/TRBV6-3; j_call: TRBJ2-1; cdr3_aa: ASSYSRAIGNEQF
v_call: TRBV11-2; j_call: TRBJ1-1; cdr3_aa: ASSLGEGTEAF
v_call: TRBV5-1; j_call: TRBJ2-5; cdr3_aa: ASSSQGGQGTQY
v_call: TRBV7-2; j_call: TRBJ2-4; cdr3_aa: ASAPQGWSKNIQY
v_call: TRBV6-2/TRBV6-3; j_call: TRBJ2-3; cdr3_aa: AIRRGAADTQY